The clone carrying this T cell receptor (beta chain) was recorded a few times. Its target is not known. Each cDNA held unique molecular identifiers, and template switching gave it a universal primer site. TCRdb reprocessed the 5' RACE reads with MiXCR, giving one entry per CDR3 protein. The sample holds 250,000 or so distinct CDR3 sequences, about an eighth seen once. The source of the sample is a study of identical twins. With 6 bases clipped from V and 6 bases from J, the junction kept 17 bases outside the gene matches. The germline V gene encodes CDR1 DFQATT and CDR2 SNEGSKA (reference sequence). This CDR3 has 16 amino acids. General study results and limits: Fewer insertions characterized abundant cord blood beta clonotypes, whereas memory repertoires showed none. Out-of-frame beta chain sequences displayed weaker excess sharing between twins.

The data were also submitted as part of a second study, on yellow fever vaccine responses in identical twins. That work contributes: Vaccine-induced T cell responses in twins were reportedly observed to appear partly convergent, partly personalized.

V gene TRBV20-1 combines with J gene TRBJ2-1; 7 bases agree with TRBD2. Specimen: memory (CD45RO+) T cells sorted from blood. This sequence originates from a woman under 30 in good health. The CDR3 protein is CSASQPMGGMSNEQFF. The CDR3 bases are TGCAGTGCCAGTCAACCAATGGGAGGGATGTCCAATGAGCAGTTCTTC.